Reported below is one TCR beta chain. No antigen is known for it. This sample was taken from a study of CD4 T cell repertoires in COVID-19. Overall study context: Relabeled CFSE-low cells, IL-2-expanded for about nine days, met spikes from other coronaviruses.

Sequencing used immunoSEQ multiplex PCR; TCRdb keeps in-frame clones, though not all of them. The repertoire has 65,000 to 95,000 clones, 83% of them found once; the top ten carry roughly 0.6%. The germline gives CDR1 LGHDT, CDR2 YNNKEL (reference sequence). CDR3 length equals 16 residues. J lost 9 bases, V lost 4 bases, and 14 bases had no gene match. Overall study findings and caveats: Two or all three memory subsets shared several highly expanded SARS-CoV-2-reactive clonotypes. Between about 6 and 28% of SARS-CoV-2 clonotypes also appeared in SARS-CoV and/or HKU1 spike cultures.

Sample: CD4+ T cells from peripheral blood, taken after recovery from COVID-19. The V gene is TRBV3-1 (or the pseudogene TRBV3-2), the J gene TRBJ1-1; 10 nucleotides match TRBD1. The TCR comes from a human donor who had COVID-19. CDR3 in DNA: TGTGCCAGCAGCCCCGGGACAGGGGCATCTCTAGGAAAAGCTTTCTTT. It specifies CASSPGTGASLGKAFF.